The 10 T cell receptor beta chains below all came from one sample that was sequenced in a study of CD8 T cells in ankylosing spondylitis (dated 2017 in TCRdb). The library was built by means of 5' RACE. TCRdb shows the sequencer as Illumina HiSeq 2500. In-frame beta chains were kept once TCRdb had trimmed the public reads at Q25 with fastp and called clones with MiXCR. Records with the same CDR3 protein are collapsed into one entry carrying the most frequent genes and DNA. This sample lists roughly 240,000 distinct CDR3 sequences; roughly 8% were detected once. The ten largest clones capture around 4.8% of the sample. The sequenced material came from blood, either unsorted or a sorted T cell fraction (not recorded which). The receptor set was obtained from a female donor with ankylosing spondylitis or in good health (not recorded which).

This clonotype was seen many times. The chain couples TRBV5-1 to TRBJ2-3; D might be TRBD1 (5 bases). Germline lookup yields CDR1 SGHRS and CDR2 YFSETQ. This CDR3 is 14 amino acids long. V was trimmed by 4 bases and J by 6 bases, leaving 15 bases between them. CDR3: CASSLGIAGDTQYF. CDR3 nucleotides: TGCGCCAGCAGCCTCGGAATAGCAGGGGATACGCAGTATTTT.

This clonotype occurred many times. The chain uses TRBV9 and TRBJ2-3; D perhaps matches TRBD2 (5 bases). CDR1 is SGDLS, CDR2 YYNGEE, per germline. V dropped 3 bases and J dropped 4 bases, with 12 bases sitting between them. The CDR3 loop spans 14 amino acids. The CDR3 region has the DNA TGTGCCAGCAGCGCCACTAGGGAGCCAGATACGCAGTATTTT. Protein: CASSATREPDTQYF. Combining the CDR3 with reference TRBV9 and TRBJ2-3 gives the whole variable domain DSGVTQTPKHLITATGQRVTLRCSPRSGDLSVYWYQQSLDQGLQFLIQYYNGEERAKGNILERFSAQQFPDLHSELNLSSLELGDSALYFCASSATREPDTQYFGPGTRLTVL.

The rearrangement links TRBV18 to TRBJ2-7; 7 bases fit TRBD2. The CDR3 is 14 residues long. Germline assignment: CDR1 KGHSH and CDR2 LQKENI. The trim removed 2 bases at V and 2 bases at J, leaving 3 bases unmatched. CDR3: CASSPSGIAYEQYF. The CDR3 region has the DNA TGTGCCAGCTCACCAAGCGGGATAGCCTACGAGCAGTACTTC.

This clonotype was counted many times. The chain has TRBV9 and TRBJ2-7; D possibly uses TRBD1 or TRBD2 (6 bases each). This CDR3 spans 13 amino acids. Per germline, CDR1 SGDLS and CDR2 YYNGEE. V was pared by 4 bases and J by 7 bases, with 15 bases between. The CDR3 is CASSLVGGGEQYF. CDR3 DNA sequence: TGTGCCAGCAGCCTCGTAGGGGGAGGAGAGCAGTACTTC. The whole variable domain, filled in from reference TRBV9 and TRBJ2-7, reads DSGVTQTPKHLITATGQRVTLRCSPRSGDLSVYWYQQSLDQGLQFLIQYYNGEERAKGNILERFSAQQFPDLHSELNLSSLELGDSALYFCASSLVGGGEQYFGPGTRLTVT.

Ten or more counts support this clonotype. This chain uses TRBV10-3 with TRBJ2-7, with D tentatively TRBD2 (6 bases). The V gene's germline CDR1 is ENHRY and CDR2 SYGVKD. The CDR3 length is 16 residues. Trimming pared 6 bases from V and 3 bases from J, leaving 21 bases between. In nucleotides, the CDR3 is TGTGCCATCAGGGTAGAAGCGGGTTACCCAGTCTACGAGCAGTACTTC. Translated, it gives CAIRVEAGYPVYEQYF.

This clonotype was seen ten or more times. V usage is TRBV9 and J usage is TRBJ2-7; 7 positions agree with TRBD1. Trimming removed 0 bases from V and 6 bases from J; junction bases left unmatched: 3. Germline CDR1 SGDLS, CDR2 YYNGEE. This CDR3 is 13 amino acids long. The CDR3 here is CASSVGRQGEQYF. As DNA, the CDR3 is TGTGCCAGCAGCGTAGGAAGACAGGGCGAGCAGTACTTC.

This clonotype was counted once. Given a much more abundant clone one base away, this may be a read error. The chain couples TRBV4-3 to TRBJ2-7, with TRBD2 as a possible D gene (5 bases). Germline-derived CDR1 and CDR2 are LGHNA and YSLEER. The CDR3 has 15 amino acids. Trimming pared 3 bases from V and 4 bases from J, leaving 16 bases between. CDR3 nucleotide sequence: TGCGCCAGCAGCCAGGTAGCGTTTCGACATTACGAGCAGTACTTC. It codes for CASSQVAFRHYEQYF.

This clonotype has a count of ten or more. The chain couples TRBV5-5 to TRBJ2-5; D is tentatively TRBD1 or TRBD2 (5 bases each). V was cut by 0 bases and J by 0 bases, with 12 bases left in between. The CDR3 totals 16 residues. CDR1 is SGHKS, CDR2 YYEKEE, per germline (reference sequence). The CDR3 spells CASSLDPGTYQETQYF. The CDR3 DNA follows: TGTGCCAGCAGCTTGGATCCAGGGACGTACCAAGAGACCCAGTACTTC.

This clonotype was counted many times. The V call is TRBV20-1, the J call TRBJ2-7; 11 bases are shared with TRBD2. The junction had 9 bases not matched to a gene; V was cut back by 6 bases and J by 2 bases. The CDR3 sequence is 15 residues long. In germline, CDR1 is DFQATT, CDR2 SNEGSKA (reference sequence). The CDR3 loop reads CSARGLADGTYEQYF. The CDR3 region has the DNA TGCAGTGCCCGGGGACTAGCGGATGGGACCTACGAGCAGTACTTC.

This clonotype was counted many times. J is TRBJ1-2 and V is TRBV19, with 8 bases lining up with TRBD1. The CDR3 has 15 amino acids. Per the germline V gene, CDR1 is LNHDA and CDR2 is SQIVND (reference sequence). J lost 4 bases, V lost 5 bases, and 9 bases had no gene match. CDR3 DNA sequence: TGTGCCAGTAGTGGACAGGGAGACTTGGCCTATGGCTACACCTTC. Protein product: CASSGQGDLAYGYTF.